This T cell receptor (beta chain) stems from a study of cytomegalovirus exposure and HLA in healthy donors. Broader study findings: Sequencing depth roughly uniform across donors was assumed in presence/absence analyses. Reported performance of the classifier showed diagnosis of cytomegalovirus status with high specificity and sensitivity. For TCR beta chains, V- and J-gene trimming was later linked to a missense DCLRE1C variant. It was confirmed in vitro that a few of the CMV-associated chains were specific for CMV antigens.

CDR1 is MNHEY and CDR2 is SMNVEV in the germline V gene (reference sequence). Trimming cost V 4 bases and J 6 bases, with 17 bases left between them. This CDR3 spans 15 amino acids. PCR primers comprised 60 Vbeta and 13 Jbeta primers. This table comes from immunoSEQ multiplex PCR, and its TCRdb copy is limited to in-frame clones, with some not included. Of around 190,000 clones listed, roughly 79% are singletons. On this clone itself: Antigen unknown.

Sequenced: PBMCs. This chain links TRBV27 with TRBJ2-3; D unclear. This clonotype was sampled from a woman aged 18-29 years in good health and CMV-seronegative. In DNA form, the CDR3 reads TGTGCCAGCAGTTACCTATCAGGAATTTCGGATACGCAGTATTTT. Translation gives CASSYLSGISDTQYF.